Sequencing of this T cell receptor (beta chain) was carried out in a study of T cell repertoires in cytomegalovirus infection. Whole-study findings and limits: The ex vivo response was dominated by HLA-C-restricted CMV-specific TCR beta clonotypes.

The CDR3 extends over 15 amino acids. The V end was cut by 6 bases, the J end by 0 bases, with 14 bases between. Germline assignment: CDR1 SEHNR and CDR2 FQNEAQ (reference sequence). For this clonotype: Its matching antigen is unknown.

TCRdb processed the reads anew with MiXCR; each CDR3 protein has one entry. This table has approximately 990,000 distinct CDR3 sequences, 31% appearing once. Sequencing was performed on cultured CD8+ T cells from PBMCs, taken from culture after CMV antigen stimulation. The rearrangement joins TRBV7-9 to TRBJ1-1, with D perhaps TRBD1 (6 bases). The TCR comes from a human donor in good health (CMV status not recorded). Some clones in this sample may be carry-over from other donors' samples. In nucleotides, the CDR3 is TGTGCCAGCAGGGGAGAGGACAGCCTGAACACTGAAGCTTTCTTT. Encoded protein: CASRGEDSLNTEAFF.